Here is one T cell receptor (beta chain) with its context. Trimming took 0 bases from V and 10 from J, leaving 15 bases between them. CDR3 length: 14 residues. Looked up from germline, CDR1 is MNHNS and CDR2 is SASEGT. The method was immunoSEQ multiplex PCR; TCRdb's version includes in-frame clones alone and lacks a portion of them. The data hold 70,000 to 90,000 clones, with 88% observed a single time. This entry belongs to a study of blood T cell repertoires in COVID-19. As for the study in general: The samples span acute and convalescent COVID-19 from the United States, Italy and Spain.

The V gene is TRBV6-1, the J gene TRBJ1-2, with D perhaps TRBD1 (5 bases). This TCR was sampled from a human donor in a cohort sampled during active COVID-19. The material sequenced was peripheral blood. CDR3 in amino acids: CASSEARTISFYTF. The CDR3 nucleotides read TGTGCCAGCAGTGAAGCTCGGACAATATCCTTCTACACCTTC.